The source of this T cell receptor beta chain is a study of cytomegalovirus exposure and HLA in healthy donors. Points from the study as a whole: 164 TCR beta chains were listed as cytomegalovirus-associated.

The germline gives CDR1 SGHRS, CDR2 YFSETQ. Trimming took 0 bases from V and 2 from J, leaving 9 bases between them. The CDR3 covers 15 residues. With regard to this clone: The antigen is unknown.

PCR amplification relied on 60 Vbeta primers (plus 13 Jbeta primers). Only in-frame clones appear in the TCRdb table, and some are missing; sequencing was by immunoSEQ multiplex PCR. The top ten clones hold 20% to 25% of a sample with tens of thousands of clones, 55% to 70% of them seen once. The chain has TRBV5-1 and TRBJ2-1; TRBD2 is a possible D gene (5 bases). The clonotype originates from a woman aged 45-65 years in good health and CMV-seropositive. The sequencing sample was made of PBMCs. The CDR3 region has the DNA TGCGCCAGCAGCTTGGCGCCGGGAACCTACAATGAGCAGTTCTTC. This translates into CASSLAPGTYNEQFF.